This T cell receptor beta chain was obtained from a study of CD8+ T cells in alopecia areata. Across the study: Severity among treated patients was scored by the percentage of scalp area affected. Whole-study findings and limits: Patients showed less clear TCR sequence sharing than mice, possibly partly because of HLA diversity.

As for treatment: oral pan-JAK inhibitor, 5-10 mg twice daily. Patients with alopecia areata provided lesional scalp punch biopsies as well as peripheral blood. For this clone: What it recognizes is unknown.

Following extraction, RNA underwent reverse transcription to cDNA, which served as the sequencing template. Clones were sequenced by immunoSEQ multiplex PCR, and TCRdb holds only the in-frame ones, with some missing. Counted here are 200,000 to 250,000 clones, about two fifths occurring once; the ten biggest clones make up around 0.48%. Sequenced material: CD4+ T cells sorted from blood, taken at roughly week 30, from a patient treated with tofacitinib. This sequence originates from a human donor with alopecia areata.

The CDR3 coding sequence is TGCGCCAGCAGCTTGTTGACCCAGGACTATGGCTACACCTTC. Amino acid sequence: CASSLLTQDYGYTF. The chain recombines TRBV5-1 with TRBJ1-2; D uncertain. V shed 1 base and J shed 3 bases, with 10 bases lying between them. The germline V gene has CDR1 SGHRS and CDR2 YFSETQ. The CDR3 sequence is 14 residues long.